This T cell receptor beta chain came from a study of blood T cell repertoires in COVID-19. Profiled with immunoSEQ multiplex PCR; TCRdb holds only in-frame clones, not every one. The sample shows about 130,000 clones, more than 90% of them seen only once. The count of this clone is one. V lost 5 bases, J lost 3 bases, and 14 bases lay in between. CDR3 length: 15 amino acids. Germline V gene data show CDR1 as SGHTA and CDR2 as FQGNSA. The chain is built from TRBV7-2 and TRBJ1-5, with no clear D. The sequencing input was peripheral blood. The TCR originated in a man in his 60s with COVID-19, enrolled during active disease. The CDR3 spells CASSPGGVYNQPQHF. CDR3 DNA: TGTGCCAGCAGCCCCGGTGGAGTTTACAATCAGCCCCAGCATTTT.